This T cell receptor beta chain comes out of a study of identical twins. This clonotype was detected ten times or more. Its antigen is undetermined. Study outcomes and limitations: Fewer insertions characterized abundant cord blood beta clonotypes, whereas memory repertoires showed none.

The donors were all healthy and Caucasian. Unique molecular identifiers were present on the cDNA, and a universal primer site came from template switching. TCRdb re-analysed the 5' RACE reads in MiXCR, keeping a single row per CDR3 protein. Of approximately 590,000 distinct CDR3 sequences in the sample, more than 9% were seen once. The V gene end was trimmed by 6 bases and the J gene end by 5 bases; junction bases not matched to a gene: 5. CDR3 length: 16 residues. These same records also appear under a second study, on yellow fever vaccine responses in identical twins.

The genes are TRBV12-3 or TRBV12-4 and TRBJ2-3; 16 bases are shared with TRBD2. The specimen sequenced was PBMCs. This TCR came from a woman under 30 in good health. This CDR3 is CASRGLAGGLKDTQYF. The CDR3 bases are TGTGCCAGCAGGGGACTAGCGGGAGGGCTGAAAGATACGCAGTATTTT.